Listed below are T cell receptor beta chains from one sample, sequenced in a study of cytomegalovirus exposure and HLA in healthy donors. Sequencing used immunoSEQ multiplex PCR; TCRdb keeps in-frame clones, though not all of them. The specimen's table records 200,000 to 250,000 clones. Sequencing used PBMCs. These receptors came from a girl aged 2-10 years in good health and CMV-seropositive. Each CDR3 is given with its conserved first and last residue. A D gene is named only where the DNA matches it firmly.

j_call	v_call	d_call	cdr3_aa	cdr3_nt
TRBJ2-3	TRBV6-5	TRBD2	CASSYSSQGGRDTQYF	TGTGCCAGCAGTTACTCGAGTCAGGGAGGGCGAGATACGCAGTATTTT
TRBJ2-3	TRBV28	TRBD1	CASSLWTGTDTDTQYF	TGTGCCAGCAGTTTGTGGACAGGTACGGACACAGATACGCAGTATTTT
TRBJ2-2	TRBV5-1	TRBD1	CASSNRGTGELFF	TGCGCCAGCAGCAACAGGGGGACCGGGGAGCTGTTTTTT
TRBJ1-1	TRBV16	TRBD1	CASSQAGQAGDAFF	TGTGCCAGCAGCCAGGCCGGACAGGCCGGGGATGCTTTCTTT
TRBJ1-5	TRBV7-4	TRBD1	CASSFPGQGDYQPQHF	TGTGCCAGCAGCTTCCCGGGACAGGGGGATTATCAGCCCCAGCATTTT
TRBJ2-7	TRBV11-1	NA	CASSPPTTEYEQYF	TGTGCCAGCAGCCCACCTACCACAGAGTACGAGCAGTACTTC
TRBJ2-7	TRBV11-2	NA	CASSIPRGTPYEQYF	TGTGCCAGCAGCATCCCTCGGGGGACCCCCTACGAGCAGTACTTC
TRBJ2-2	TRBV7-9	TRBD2	CASSPRGLGATGELFF	TGTGCCAGCAGCCCCAGGGGACTAGGAGCCACCGGGGAGCTGTTTTTT
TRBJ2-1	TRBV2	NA	CASSEWELVSYNEQFF	TGTGCCAGCAGTGAGTGGGAGTTGGTTTCCTACAATGAGCAGTTCTTC
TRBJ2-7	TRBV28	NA	CASSFMGASEQYF	TGTGCCAGCAGTTTTATGGGGGCGTCCGAGCAGTACTTC
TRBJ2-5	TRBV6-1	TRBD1	CASTQGAWGETQYF	TGTGCCAGCACCCAGGGGGCGTGGGGGGAGACCCAGTACTTC
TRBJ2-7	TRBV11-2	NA	CASSLESTSSYEQYF	TGTGCCAGCAGCTTAGAGAGTACGAGCTCCTACGAGCAGTACTTC
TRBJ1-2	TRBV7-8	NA	CASSLMGAETYGYTF	TGTGCCAGCAGCTTAATGGGGGCGGAAACGTATGGCTACACCTTC
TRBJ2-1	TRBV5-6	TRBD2	CASSRGGRSTEQFF	TGTGCCAGCAGCCGGGGGGGTAGAAGTACTGAGCAGTTCTTC
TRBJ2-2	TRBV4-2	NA	CASSQDPKRAVGELFF	TGTGCCAGCAGCCAAGATCCTAAGAGAGCTGTCGGGGAGCTGTTTTTT
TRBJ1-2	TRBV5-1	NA	CASSLEEAWYGYTF	TGCGCCAGCAGCTTGGAGGAGGCCTGGTATGGCTACACCTTC
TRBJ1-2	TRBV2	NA	CASSAKDRYYNGYTF	TGTGCCAGCAGCGCAAAGGACAGATACTATAATGGCTACACCTTC
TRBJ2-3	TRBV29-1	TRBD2	CSATGLAGPTKFLDTQYF	TGCAGCGCAACGGGACTAGCGGGACCAACAAAGTTTTTAGATACGCAGTATTTT
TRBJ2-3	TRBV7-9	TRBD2	CASSTETSGRPTDTQYF	TGTGCCAGCAGCACCGAGACTAGCGGGAGACCCACAGATACGCAGTATTTT
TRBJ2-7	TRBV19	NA	CASTKRGKSREQYF	TGTGCCAGTACCAAGAGGGGGAAGAGTCGCGAGCAGTACTTC
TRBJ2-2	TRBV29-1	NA	CSVDVESGELFF	TGCAGCGTTGACGTGGAGTCCGGGGAGCTGTTTTTT
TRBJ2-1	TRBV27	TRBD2	CASSALAGVSGEQFF	TGTGCCAGCAGTGCACTAGCGGGAGTAAGTGGTGAGCAGTTCTTC
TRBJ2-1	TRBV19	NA	CATSFAGPSSYNEQFF	TGTGCCACCTCCTTCGCAGGGCCGAGCTCCTACAATGAGCAGTTCTTC
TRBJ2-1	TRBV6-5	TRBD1	CASSTGARNNEQFF	TGTGCCAGCAGTACAGGGGCTAGAAACAATGAGCAGTTCTTC
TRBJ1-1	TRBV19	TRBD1	CASPPNTGTGGSHTEAFF	TGTGCCAGTCCACCGAACACCGGGACAGGGGGGTCTCACACTGAAGCTTTCTTT
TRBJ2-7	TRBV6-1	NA	CASTQSDIIGEQYF	TGTGCCAGCACCCAATCGGACATTATAGGCGAGCAGTACTTC
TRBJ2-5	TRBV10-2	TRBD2	CASSKGLAGGPKETQYF	TGCGCCAGCAGTAAGGGACTAGCGGGAGGGCCTAAAGAGACCCAGTACTTC
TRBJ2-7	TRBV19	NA	CASSLTGYEQYF	TGTGCCAGTAGCCTAACAGGTTACGAGCAGTACTTC
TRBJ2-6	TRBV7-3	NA	CASSFSPGANVLTF	TGTGCCAGCAGCTTTTCTCCTGGGGCCAACGTCCTGACTTTC
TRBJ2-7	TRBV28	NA	CASNSGPYEQYF	TGTGCCAGCAATAGCGGTCCCTACGAGCAGTACTTC
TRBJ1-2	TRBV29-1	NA	CSVEVQGANYGYTF	TGCAGCGTTGAGGTACAGGGAGCTAACTATGGCTACACCTTC
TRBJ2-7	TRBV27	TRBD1	CASTPPNHRGLYF	TGTGCCAGCACCCCACCGAACCACAGGGGGCTGTACTTC
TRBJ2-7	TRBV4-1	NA	CASSQDRATGEQYF	TGCGCCAGCAGCCAAGATAGGGCGACGGGAGAGCAGTACTTC
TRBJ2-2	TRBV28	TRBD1	CASSHGQGAGTGELFF	TGTGCCAGCAGCCATGGACAGGGGGCCGGCACCGGGGAGCTGTTTTTT
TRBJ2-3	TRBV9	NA	CASSVEGPGADTQYF	TGTGCCAGCAGCGTAGAGGGACCGGGGGCAGATACGCAGTATTTT